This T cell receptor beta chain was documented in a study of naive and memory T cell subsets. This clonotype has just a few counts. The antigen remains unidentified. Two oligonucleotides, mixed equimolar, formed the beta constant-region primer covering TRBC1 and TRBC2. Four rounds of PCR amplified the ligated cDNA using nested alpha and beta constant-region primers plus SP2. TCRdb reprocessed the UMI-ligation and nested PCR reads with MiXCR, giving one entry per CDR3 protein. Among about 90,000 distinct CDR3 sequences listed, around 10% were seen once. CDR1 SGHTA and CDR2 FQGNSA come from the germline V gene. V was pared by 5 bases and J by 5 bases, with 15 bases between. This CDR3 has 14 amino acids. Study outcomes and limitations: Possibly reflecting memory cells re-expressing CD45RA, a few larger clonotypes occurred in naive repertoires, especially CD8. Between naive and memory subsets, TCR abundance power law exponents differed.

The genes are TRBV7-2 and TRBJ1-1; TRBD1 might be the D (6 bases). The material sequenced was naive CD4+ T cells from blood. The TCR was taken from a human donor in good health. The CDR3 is CASSPAVTGTEAFF. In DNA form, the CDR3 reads TGTGCCAGCAGCCCAGCAGTTACAGGGACTGAAGCTTTCTTT.